This TCR beta chain derives from a study of post-analysis software for immune sequencing data. About this clonotype itself: Its antigen is unidentified.

Germline CDR1 LGHNA, CDR2 YNFKEQ. CDR3 length equals 14 residues. The study, taken as a whole, reports: Elevated frequency relative to controls characterized about 5 TRBV segments in patients, TRBV5-6, TRBV5-1 and TRBV20-1 among them. Compared with controls, patients showed significantly lower normalized Chao1 diversity. Samples made in the same batch grouped tightly together by F measure.

cDNA libraries for TCR beta contained unique molecular identifiers. Each CDR3 protein gets one entry after TCRdb re-called the PCR reads with MiXCR. The sample lists hundreds of thousands of distinct CDR3 sequences, 35% to 40% occurring once. V gene TRBV4-2 combines with J gene TRBJ2-7, with no clear D. Judging by the DNA end, TRBJ2-5 fits better; the J call may be wrong. The receptor was derived from a girl between 5 and 17 years old with multiple sclerosis. The sample taken for sequencing was blood. This CDR3 is CASSQDLGSETQYF. The CDR3 coding sequence is TGTGCCAGCAGCCAAGATCTGGGGTCAGAGACCCAGTACTTC.